This T cell receptor (beta chain) was recovered during a study of graft-versus-host responses after intestinal transplantation. At the level of the study: All recipients got anti-thymocyte globulin induction, then tacrolimus and steroids for approximately 3 years. Study-level points and caveats: Researchers found GvH clones in recipient marrow, and some showed up first in ileum or blood.

This clone is medium-sized within its sample. Germline values: CDR1 WNHNN, CDR2 SYGVQD (reference sequence). The ends were cut back, 10 bases at V and 0 bases at J, with 13 bases in the middle. This CDR3 has 13 residues. Some clones are missing from TCRdb's copy, which holds only in-frame ones; the method was immunoSEQ multiplex PCR. This table has fewer than 25,000 clones, 35% to 40% appearing once. Sequencing used alloreactive CD4+ T cells from a mixed lymphocyte reaction culture, obtained before transplantation. Subset meaning: CFSE-low proliferating T cells sorted from approximately 6-day pre-transplant mixed lymphocyte reaction (GvH or HvG direction). The clonotype was recovered from a human patient who was an organ donor for intestinal transplantation. V is TRBV10-1 and J is TRBJ2-7; tentatively, D is TRBD2 (6 bases). The CDR3 nucleotides are TGCGCCAATATAGCGGTTAGCTCCTACGAGCAGTACTTC. Its protein is CANIAVSSYEQYF.